One and the same sample provided the 20 T cell receptor beta chains below, sequenced in a study of identical twins' blood T cells. Each CDR3 protein gets one entry after TCRdb re-called the 5' RACE reads with MiXCR. The sample yields 300,000 to 450,000 distinct CDR3 sequences, over 25% seen once. Input material: PBMCs. These receptors all come from a woman aged 18 to 55 in good health.

This clonotype has only a few counts. The rearrangement joins TRBV5-6 to TRBJ1-1, with a tentative D call TRBD1 (5 bases). Germline V gene data show CDR1 as SGHDT and CDR2 as YYEEEE. This CDR3 spans 13 amino acids. Trimming removed 0 bases at V and 10 bases at J, with 13 bases between. The CDR3 DNA follows: TGTGCCAGCAGCTTGGATCCGGGGGGTGCAGCTTTCTTT. It codes for CASSLDPGGAAFF.

This clonotype occurred many times. V gene TRBV9 combines with J gene TRBJ1-3, with no clear D. Trimming pared 6 bases from V and 8 bases from J, leaving 18 bases between. Germline CDR1 reads SGDLS; CDR2 reads YYNGEE. CDR3 length: 14 amino acids. The DNA of the CDR3 is TGTGCCAGCAACCCACGGCAGTACGGAGACACCATATATTTT. Protein: CASNPRQYGDTIYF.

In its sample, this clonotype was seen many times. V is TRBV29-1 and J is TRBJ2-1; no reliable D call. Germline V gives CDR1 SQVTM, CDR2 ANQGSEA. This CDR3 contains 13 residues. Deletions cut 7 bases from V and 2 bases from J, with 12 bases between. The CDR3 nucleotides are TGCAGCGCAAACTACGTCACCTACAATGAGCAGTTCTTC. Its protein product is CSANYVTYNEQFF.

J is TRBJ2-3 and V is TRBV9; unclear D gene. In germline, CDR1 is SGDLS, CDR2 YYNGEE. Trimming took off 4 bases at V and 3 bases at J, with 9 bases between the two ends. This CDR3 is built from 13 residues. The CDR3 nucleotides are TGTGCCAGCAGCACCTTTAAGACAGATACGCAGTATTTT. This codes for CASSTFKTDTQYF.

This clonotype was counted a few times. The chain recombines TRBV29-1 with TRBJ2-3; 10 positions match TRBD1. Trimming removed 6 bases from V and 2 bases from J; junction bases left unmatched: 8. There are 15 residues in the CDR3. Germline V lookup: CDR1 SQVTM, CDR2 ANQGSEA. DNA for the CDR3: TGCAGCGTCGGGGCGACAGGGGGCATCACAGATACGCAGTATTTT. It translates to CSVGATGGITDTQYF.

This clonotype showed up just a few times. V gene TRBV29-1 combines with J gene TRBJ2-2; no reliable D call. Germline V CDR1 and CDR2: SQVTM, ANQGSEA. This CDR3 is built from 14 residues. Trimming cost V 4 bases and J 0 bases, with 9 bases left between them. This CDR3 is CSVVKSTNTGELFF. The CDR3, as DNA: TGCAGCGTTGTAAAGTCGACGAACACCGGGGAGCTGTTTTTT.

As for this clonotype: A clone one base away is much larger, so this may be a read error. V usage is TRBV12-3 or TRBV12-4 and J usage is TRBJ1-2, with no clear D. There are 14 residues in the CDR3. CDR3 in DNA: TGTACCAGCAGTCCCTCGTCATCTAACTATGGCTACACCTTC. Its translation: CTSSPSSSNYGYTF.

The chain uses TRBV10-2 and TRBJ2-1; 9 positions agree with TRBD1. CDR1 and CDR2 (germline): WSHSY, SAAADI. The V segment lost 2 bases and the J segment 12 bases; nucleotides outside the gene matches: 2. CDR3 length equals 12 residues. Here the CDR3 DNA reads TGCGCCAGCAGTGAGACGGGACAGGGGCAGTTCTTC. Protein sequence: CASSETGQGQFF.

The chain joins TRBV6-6 to TRBJ2-7; 10 bases fit TRBD2. Per germline, CDR1 MNHNY and CDR2 SVGAGI (reference sequence). With V trimmed by 6 bases and J by 1 base, 0 bases remained unmatched. The CDR3 has 13 amino acids. In DNA, the CDR3 is TGTGCCAGCAGGACTAGCGGGTCCTACGAGCAGTACTTC. Its protein product is CASRTSGSYEQYF.

This clonotype occurred a few times. V usage is TRBV6-6 and J usage is TRBJ1-2; 7 bases are shared with TRBD1. J lost 2 bases, V lost 4 bases, and 7 bases had no gene match. CDR3 length: 15 amino acids. From germline, CDR1 is MNHNY and CDR2 SVGAGI (reference sequence). CDR3 coding DNA: TGTGCCAGCAGTTTTACCCTACAGGGGAACTATGGCTACACCTTC. Its protein is CASSFTLQGNYGYTF.

This clonotype was counted a few times. V gene TRBV9 combines with J gene TRBJ2-7, with TRBD1 matching over 8 bases. This CDR3 comprises 17 residues. Germline loops: CDR1 SGDLS, CDR2 YYNGEE. J gave up 6 bases and V 4 bases, and 18 bases lay outside the gene matches. The CDR3 loop is CASSPFGQGMVIGEQYF. CDR3 DNA sequence: TGTGCCAGCAGCCCCTTCGGACAGGGCATGGTAATTGGCGAGCAGTACTTC.

A few counts support this clonotype. The chain recombines TRBV3-1 with TRBJ2-2; D is possibly TRBD2 (6 bases). V gave up 4 bases and J gave up 4 bases, with 19 bases separating them. There are 17 residues in the CDR3. Germline values: CDR1 LGHDT, CDR2 YNNKEL (reference sequence). The CDR3: CASSRSGLLGGTGELFF. CDR3 DNA sequence: TGTGCCAGCAGCCGCTCGGGACTCCTCGGAGGCACCGGGGAGCTGTTTTTT.

V is TRBV9 and J is TRBJ1-5, with D perhaps matching TRBD1 (5 bases). CDR1 SGDLS and CDR2 YYNGEE come from the germline V gene. The CDR3 contains 15 residues. Trimming cost V 3 bases and J 4 bases, with 14 bases left between them. The CDR3 DNA reads as TGTGCCAGCAGCGCGTCCGGGACGGAGAATCAGCCCCAGCATTTT. This codes for CASSASGTENQPQHF.

This clonotype occurred many times. The chain combines TRBV29-1 with TRBJ1-1; unclear D gene. Between the trimmed V and J ends, which lost 5 bases and 0 bases, there was a span of 10 bases. The CDR3 extends over 13 amino acids. Germline CDR1 is SQVTM and CDR2 is ANQGSEA. The CDR3 sequence is CSVRFKMNTEAFF. The CDR3 DNA is TGCAGCGTTCGCTTTAAAATGAACACTGAAGCTTTCTTT.

This clonotype was seen more than once but under ten times. The V call is TRBV7-2, the J call TRBJ1-2; the D gene is possibly TRBD1 (5 bases). The CDR3 has 16 amino acids. V dropped 5 bases and J dropped 4 bases, with 20 bases sitting between them. Germline lookup yields CDR1 SGHTA and CDR2 FQGNSA. DNA for the CDR3: TGTGCCAGCAGCGAAATAGCAGGGAGTTGGTCCTATGGCTACACCTTC. This sequence encodes CASSEIAGSWSYGYTF.

This clonotype was observed at least ten times. The genes are TRBV10-2 and TRBJ1-2; D gene ambiguous. The germline gives CDR1 WSHSY, CDR2 SAAADI. Trimming removed 2 bases at V and 2 bases at J, with 6 bases between. This CDR3 region has 13 residues. The CDR3 DNA reads TGCGCCAGCAGTGAGAGGATCAACTATGGCTACACCTTC. It encodes CASSERINYGYTF.

The chain is built from TRBV29-1 and TRBJ2-2, with TRBD1 identical over 9 bases. The trim removed 5 bases at V and 4 bases at J, leaving 5 bases unmatched. The germline gives CDR1 SQVTM, CDR2 ANQGSEA. This CDR3 region has 14 residues. The CDR3 sequence is CSVSGQGFTGELFF. The DNA of the CDR3 is TGCAGCGTTTCGGGACAGGGTTTCACCGGGGAGCTGTTTTTT.

The CDR3 protein is CASRGGTANYGYTF. CDR3 DNA: TGTGCCAGCAGGGGAGGGACCGCAAACTATGGCTACACCTTC. V is TRBV2 and J is TRBJ1-2, with D possibly being TRBD1 (5 bases). The length of the CDR3 is 14 residues. V lost 6 bases, J lost 2 bases, and 13 bases lay in between. Germline V lookup: CDR1 SNHLY, CDR2 FYNNEI.

Ten or more counts support this clonotype. V usage is TRBV27 and J usage is TRBJ2-2, with D perhaps being TRBD1 or TRBD2 (5 bases each). V dropped 2 bases and J dropped 6 bases, with 7 bases sitting between them. The CDR3 spans 13 residues. Germline V gene sequence: CDR1 MNHEY, CDR2 SMNVEV (reference sequence). CDR3 nucleotides: TGTGCCAGCAGTTTAGGGGGTGCCGGGGAGCTGTTTTTT. Amino acids: CASSLGGAGELFF.

The chain employs TRBV20-1 and TRBJ1-4, with D possibly being TRBD1 (5 bases). Looked up from germline, CDR1 is DFQATT and CDR2 is SNEGSKA (reference sequence). CDR3 length: 15 residues. Trimming stripped 0 bases from V and 6 bases from J, with 14 bases between. CDR3 sequence (DNA): TGCAGTGCTAGAGATCCGAAGGACAAATATGAAAAACTGTTTTTT. This translates into CSARDPKDKYEKLFF.